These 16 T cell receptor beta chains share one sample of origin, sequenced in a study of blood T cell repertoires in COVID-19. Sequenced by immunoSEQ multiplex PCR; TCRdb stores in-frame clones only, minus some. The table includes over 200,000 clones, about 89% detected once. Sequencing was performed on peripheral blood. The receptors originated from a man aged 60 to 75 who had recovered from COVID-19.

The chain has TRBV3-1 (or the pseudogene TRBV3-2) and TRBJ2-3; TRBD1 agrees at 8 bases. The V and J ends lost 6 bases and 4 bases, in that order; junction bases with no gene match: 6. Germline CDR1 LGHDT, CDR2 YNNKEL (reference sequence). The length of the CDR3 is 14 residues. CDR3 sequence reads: CASRNRGRPDTQYF. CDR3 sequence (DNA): TGTGCCAGCAGGAACAGGGGGAGGCCAGATACGCAGTATTTT.

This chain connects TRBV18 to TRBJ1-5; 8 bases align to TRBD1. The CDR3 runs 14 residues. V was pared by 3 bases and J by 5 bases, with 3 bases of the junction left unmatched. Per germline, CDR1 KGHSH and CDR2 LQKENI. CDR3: CASSPIQGDQPQHF. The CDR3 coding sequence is TGTGCCAGCTCACCTATACAGGGGGATCAGCCCCAGCATTTT. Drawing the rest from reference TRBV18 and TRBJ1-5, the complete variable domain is NAGVMQNPRHLVRRRGQEARLRCSPMKGHSHVYWYRQLPEEGLKFMVYLQKENIIDESGMPKERFSAEFPKEGPSILRIQQVVRGDSAAYFCASSPIQGDQPQHFGDGTRLSIL.

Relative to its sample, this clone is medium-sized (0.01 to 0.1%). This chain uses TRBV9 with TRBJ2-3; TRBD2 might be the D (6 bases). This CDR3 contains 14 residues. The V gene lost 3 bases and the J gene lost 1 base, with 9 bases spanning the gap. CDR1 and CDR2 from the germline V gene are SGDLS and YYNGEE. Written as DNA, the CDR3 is TGTGCCAGCAGCGCTAGCGTTGGCACAGATACGCAGTATTTT. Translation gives CASSASVGTDTQYF.

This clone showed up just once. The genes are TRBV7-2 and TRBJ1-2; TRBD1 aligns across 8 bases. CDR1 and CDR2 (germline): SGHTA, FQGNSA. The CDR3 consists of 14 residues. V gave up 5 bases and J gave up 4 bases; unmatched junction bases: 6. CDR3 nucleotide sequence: TGTGCCAGCAGCACAGGACAGGGTCCCTATGGCTACACCTTC. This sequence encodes CASSTGQGPYGYTF.

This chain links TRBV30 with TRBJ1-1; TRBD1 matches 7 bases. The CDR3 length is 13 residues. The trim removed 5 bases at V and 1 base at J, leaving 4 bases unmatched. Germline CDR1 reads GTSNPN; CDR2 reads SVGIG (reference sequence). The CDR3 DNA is TGTGCCTGGGGGGACAGTGAGAACACTGAAGCTTTCTTT. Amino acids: CAWGDSENTEAFF.

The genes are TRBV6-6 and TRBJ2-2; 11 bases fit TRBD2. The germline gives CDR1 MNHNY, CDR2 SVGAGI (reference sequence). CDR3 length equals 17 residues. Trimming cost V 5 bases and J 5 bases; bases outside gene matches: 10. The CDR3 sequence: CASSPTFSGRGTGELFF. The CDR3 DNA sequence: TGTGCCAGCAGTCCAACATTTAGCGGGAGGGGTACCGGGGAGCTGTTTTTT.

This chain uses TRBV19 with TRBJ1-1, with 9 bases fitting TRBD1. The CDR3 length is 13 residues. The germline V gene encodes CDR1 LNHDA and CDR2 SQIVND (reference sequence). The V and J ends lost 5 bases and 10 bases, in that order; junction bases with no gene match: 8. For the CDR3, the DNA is TGTGCCAGTAGTTCGAGACAGGGGGGGGGAGCTTTCTTT. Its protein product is CASSSRQGGGAFF.

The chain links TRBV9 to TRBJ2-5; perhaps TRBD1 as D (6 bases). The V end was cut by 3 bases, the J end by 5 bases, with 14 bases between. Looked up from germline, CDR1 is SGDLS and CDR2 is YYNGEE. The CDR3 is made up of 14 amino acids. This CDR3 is CASSGNTGTETQYF. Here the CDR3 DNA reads TGTGCCAGCAGCGGTAATACAGGGACGGAGACCCAGTACTTC.

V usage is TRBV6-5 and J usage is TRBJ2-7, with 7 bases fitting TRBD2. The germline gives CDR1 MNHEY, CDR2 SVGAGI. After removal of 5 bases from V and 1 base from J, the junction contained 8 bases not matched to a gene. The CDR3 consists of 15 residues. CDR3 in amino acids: CASSLLADPSYEQYF. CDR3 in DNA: TGTGCCAGCAGTCTTCTAGCGGATCCTTCCTACGAGCAGTACTTC.

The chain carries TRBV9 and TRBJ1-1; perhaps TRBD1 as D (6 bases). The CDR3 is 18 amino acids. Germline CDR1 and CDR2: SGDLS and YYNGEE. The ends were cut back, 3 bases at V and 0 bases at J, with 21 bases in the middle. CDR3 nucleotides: TGTGCCAGCAGCGGGGGGCAGGGTAGGGTTTATATGAACACTGAAGCTTTCTTT. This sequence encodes CASSGGQGRVYMNTEAFF.

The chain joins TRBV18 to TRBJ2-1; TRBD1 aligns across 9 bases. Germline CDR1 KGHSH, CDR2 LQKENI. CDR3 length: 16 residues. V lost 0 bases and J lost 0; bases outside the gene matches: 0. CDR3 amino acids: CASSPPTGGSYNEQFF. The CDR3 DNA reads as TGTGCCAGCTCACCACCGACAGGGGGCTCCTACAATGAGCAGTTCTTC.

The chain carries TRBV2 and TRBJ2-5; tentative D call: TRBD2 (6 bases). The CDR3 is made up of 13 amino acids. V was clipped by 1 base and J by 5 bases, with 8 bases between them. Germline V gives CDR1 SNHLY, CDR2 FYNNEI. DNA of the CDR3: TGTGCCAGCAGTGAAGTTGCGGGGGAGACCCAGTACTTC. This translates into CASSEVAGETQYF.

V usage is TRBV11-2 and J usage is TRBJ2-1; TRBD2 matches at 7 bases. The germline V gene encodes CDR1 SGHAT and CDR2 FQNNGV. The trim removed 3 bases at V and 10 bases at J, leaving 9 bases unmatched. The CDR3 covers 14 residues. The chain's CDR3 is CASSFNSGAREQFF. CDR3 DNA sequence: TGTGCCAGCAGCTTTAACAGCGGGGCCAGGGAGCAGTTCTTC.

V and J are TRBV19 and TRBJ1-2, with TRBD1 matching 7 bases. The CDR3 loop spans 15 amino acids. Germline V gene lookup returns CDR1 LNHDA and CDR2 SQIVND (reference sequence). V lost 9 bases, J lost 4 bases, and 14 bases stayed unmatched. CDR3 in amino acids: CASSAGGIGSYGYTF. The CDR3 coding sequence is TGTGCCAGCTCGGCAGGGGGAATCGGTAGCTATGGCTACACCTTC. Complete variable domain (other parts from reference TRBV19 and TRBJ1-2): DGGITQSPKYLFRKEGQNVTLSCEQNLNHDAMYWYRQDPGQGLRLIYYSQIVNDFQKGDIAEGYSVSREKKESFPLTVTSAQKNPTAFYLCASSAGGIGSYGYTFGSGTRLTVV.

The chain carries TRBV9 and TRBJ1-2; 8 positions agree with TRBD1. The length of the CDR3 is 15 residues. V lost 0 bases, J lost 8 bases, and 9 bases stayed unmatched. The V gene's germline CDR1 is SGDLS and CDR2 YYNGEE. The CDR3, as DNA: TGTGCCAGCAGCGTAGCTCCAGGGACAGGATTAGGCTACACCTTC. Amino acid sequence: CASSVAPGTGLGYTF.

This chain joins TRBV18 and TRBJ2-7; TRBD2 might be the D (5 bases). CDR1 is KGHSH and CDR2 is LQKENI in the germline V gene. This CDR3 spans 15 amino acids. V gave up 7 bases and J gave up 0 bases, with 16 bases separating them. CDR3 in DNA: TGTGCCAGCTGCAACCGGGGAGCGAGCTCCTACGAGCAGTACTTC. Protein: CASCNRGASSYEQYF.